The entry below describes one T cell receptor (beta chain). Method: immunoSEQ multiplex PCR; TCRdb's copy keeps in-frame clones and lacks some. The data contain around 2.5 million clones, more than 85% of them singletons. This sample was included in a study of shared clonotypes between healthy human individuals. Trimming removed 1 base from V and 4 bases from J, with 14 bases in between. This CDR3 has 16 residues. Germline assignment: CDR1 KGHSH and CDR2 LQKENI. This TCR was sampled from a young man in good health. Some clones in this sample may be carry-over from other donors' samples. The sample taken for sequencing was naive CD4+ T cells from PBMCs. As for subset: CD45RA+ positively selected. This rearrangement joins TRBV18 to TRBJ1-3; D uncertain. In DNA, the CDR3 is TGTGCCAGCTCACCACTAAAGGGAACCTTGGGAAACACCATATATTTT. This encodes CASSPLKGTLGNTIYF.